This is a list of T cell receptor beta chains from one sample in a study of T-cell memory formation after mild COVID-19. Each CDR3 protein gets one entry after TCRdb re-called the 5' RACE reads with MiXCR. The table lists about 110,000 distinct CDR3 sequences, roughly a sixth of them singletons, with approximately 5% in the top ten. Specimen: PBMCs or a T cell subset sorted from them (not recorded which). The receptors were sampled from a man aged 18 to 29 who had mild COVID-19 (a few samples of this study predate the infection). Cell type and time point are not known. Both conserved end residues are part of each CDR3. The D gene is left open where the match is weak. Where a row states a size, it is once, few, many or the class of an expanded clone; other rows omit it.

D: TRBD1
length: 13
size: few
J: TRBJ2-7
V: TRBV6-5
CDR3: CASRLDRGYEQYF
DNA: TGTGCCAGCAGACTCGACAGGGGCTACGAGCAGTACTTC

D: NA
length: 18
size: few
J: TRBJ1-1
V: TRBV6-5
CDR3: CASSYSTSLGGGGTEAFF
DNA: TGTGCCAGCAGTTACTCGACAAGCCTCGGGGGAGGCGGGACTGAAGCTTTCTTT

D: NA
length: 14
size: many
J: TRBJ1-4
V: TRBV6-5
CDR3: CASSYSQTREKLFF
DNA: TGTGCCAGCAGTTACTCACAGACGCGTGAAAAACTGTTTTTT

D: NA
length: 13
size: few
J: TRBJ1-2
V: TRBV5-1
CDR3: CASSSDLTNGYTF
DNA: TGCGCCAGCAGCTCTGATCTAACTAATGGCTACACCTTC

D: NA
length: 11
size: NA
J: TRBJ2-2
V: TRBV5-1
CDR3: CASSLIGELFF
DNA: TGCGCCAGCAGCTTGATCGGGGAGCTGTTTTTT

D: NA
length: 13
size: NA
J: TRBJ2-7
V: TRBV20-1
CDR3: CSATPTPAYEQYF
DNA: TGCAGTGCTACTCCCACCCCGGCCTACGAGCAGTACTTC

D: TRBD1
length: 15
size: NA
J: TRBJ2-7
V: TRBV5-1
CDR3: CASRPRQGPSTEQYF
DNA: TGCGCCAGCAGACCTAGACAGGGCCCCTCTACGGAGCAGTACTTC

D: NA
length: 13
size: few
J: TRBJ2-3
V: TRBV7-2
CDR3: CASTTGPQDTQYF
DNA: TGTGCCAGCACCACGGGCCCCCAAGATACGCAGTATTTT

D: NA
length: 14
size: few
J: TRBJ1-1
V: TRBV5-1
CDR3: CASSLNGENTEAFF
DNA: TGCGCCAGCAGCTTAAACGGAGAGAACACTGAAGCTTTCTTT

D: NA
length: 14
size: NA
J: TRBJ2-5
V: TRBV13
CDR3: CASSSTRLQETQYF
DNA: TGTGCCAGCAGCTCCACTAGGTTGCAAGAGACCCAGTACTTC

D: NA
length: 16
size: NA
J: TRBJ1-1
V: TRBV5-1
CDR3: CASSPLEQRGNTEAFF
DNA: TGCGCCAGCAGCCCCTTAGAGCAGCGGGGGAACACTGAAGCTTTCTTT

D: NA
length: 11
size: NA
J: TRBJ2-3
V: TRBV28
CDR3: CASSWGAPQYF
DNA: TGTGCCAGCAGTTGGGGGGCCCCGCAGTATTTT

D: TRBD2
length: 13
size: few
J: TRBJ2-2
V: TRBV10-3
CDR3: CAIRMGGTGELFF
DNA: TGTGCCATCAGGATGGGGGGGACCGGGGAGCTGTTTTTT

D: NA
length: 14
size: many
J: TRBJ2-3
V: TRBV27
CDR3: CASSRSRSTDTQYF
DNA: TGTGCCAGCAGTCGTTCTAGGAGCACAGATACGCAGTATTTT

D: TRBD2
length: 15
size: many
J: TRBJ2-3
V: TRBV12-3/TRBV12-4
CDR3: CASTETSGGADTQYF
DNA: TGTGCCAGCACCGAGACTAGCGGGGGTGCAGATACGCAGTATTTT

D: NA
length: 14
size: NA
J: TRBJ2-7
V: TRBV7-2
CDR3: CASSSDETSYEQYF
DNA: TGTGCCAGCAGCTCGGACGAAACCTCCTACGAGCAGTACTTC

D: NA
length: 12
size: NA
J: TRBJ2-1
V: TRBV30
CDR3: CAWELAGGEQFF
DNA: TGTGCCTGGGAGCTTGCCGGGGGTGAGCAGTTCTTC

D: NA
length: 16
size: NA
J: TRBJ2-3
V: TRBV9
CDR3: CASVLAEHSSTDTQYF
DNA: TGTGCCAGCGTTTTAGCAGAACATTCTAGCACAGATACGCAGTATTTT

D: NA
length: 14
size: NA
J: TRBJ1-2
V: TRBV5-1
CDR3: CASSFRDRTYGYTF
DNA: TGCGCCAGCAGCTTCCGCGACAGGACCTATGGCTACACCTTC

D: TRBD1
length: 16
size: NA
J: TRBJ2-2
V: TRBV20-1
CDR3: CSARDGTGRYTGELFF
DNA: TGCAGTGCTAGAGATGGGACAGGGCGGTACACCGGGGAGCTGTTTTTT

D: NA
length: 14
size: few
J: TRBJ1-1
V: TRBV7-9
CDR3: CASSLVRVNTEAFF
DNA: TGTGCCAGCAGCTTAGTGAGGGTGAACACTGAAGCTTTCTTT

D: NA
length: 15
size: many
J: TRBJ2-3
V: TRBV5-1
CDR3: CASTVIGGSTDTQYF
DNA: TGCGCCAGCACCGTTATAGGGGGATCGACAGATACGCAGTATTTT

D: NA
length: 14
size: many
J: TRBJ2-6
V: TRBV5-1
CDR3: CASNPISGANVLTF
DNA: TGCGCCAGCAACCCGATCTCTGGGGCCAACGTCCTGACTTTC

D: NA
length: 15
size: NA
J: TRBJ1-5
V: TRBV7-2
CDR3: CASSSLLGGIQPQHF
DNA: TGTGCCAGCAGCTCACTTCTTGGGGGGATCCAGCCCCAGCATTTT

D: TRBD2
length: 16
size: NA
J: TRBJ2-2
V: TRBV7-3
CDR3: CASSLVGAGGTGELFF
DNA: TGTGCCAGCAGCTTAGTAGGAGCGGGGGGCACCGGGGAGCTGTTTTTT

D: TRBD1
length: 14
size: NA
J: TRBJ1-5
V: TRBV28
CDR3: CASRGDRGNQPQHF
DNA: TGTGCCAGCAGGGGGGACAGAGGGAATCAGCCCCAGCATTTT

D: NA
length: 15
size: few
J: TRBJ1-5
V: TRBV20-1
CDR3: CSVARLSNSNQPQHF
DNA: TGCAGTGTAGCCCGACTTTCAAATAGCAATCAGCCCCAGCATTTT

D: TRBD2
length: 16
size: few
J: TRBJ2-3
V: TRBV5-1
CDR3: CASSQERGGGTDTQYF
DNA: TGCGCCAGCAGCCAAGAGCGGGGGGGCGGCACAGATACGCAGTATTTT

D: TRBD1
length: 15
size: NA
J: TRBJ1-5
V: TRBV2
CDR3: CASSDGTGFSQPQHF
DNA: TGTGCCAGCAGTGACGGGACAGGGTTCAGTCAGCCCCAGCATTTT

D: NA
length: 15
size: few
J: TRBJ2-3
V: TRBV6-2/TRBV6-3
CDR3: CASSANRISTDTQYF
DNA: TGTGCCAGCAGCGCAAACCGGATTAGTACAGATACGCAGTATTTT

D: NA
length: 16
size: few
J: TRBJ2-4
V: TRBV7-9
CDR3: CASSLTLGSTLNIQYF
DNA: TGTGCCAGCAGCCTAACTCTGGGGAGCACGTTAAACATTCAGTACTTC

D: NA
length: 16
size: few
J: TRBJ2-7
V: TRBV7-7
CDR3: CASSLTGHSSSYEQYF
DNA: TGTGCCAGCAGCCTAACGGGACACAGTAGCTCCTACGAGCAGTACTTC

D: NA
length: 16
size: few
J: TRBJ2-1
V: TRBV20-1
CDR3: CSARDEAGHPYNEQFF
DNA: TGCAGTGCTAGAGATGAGGCAGGGCATCCCTACAATGAGCAGTTCTTC

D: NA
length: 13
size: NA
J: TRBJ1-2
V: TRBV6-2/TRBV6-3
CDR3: CASSSTGRYGYTF
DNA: TGTGCCAGCAGTAGTACTGGCCGCTATGGCTACACCTTC

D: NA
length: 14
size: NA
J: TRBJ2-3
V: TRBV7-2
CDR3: CASSPDFGTDTQYF
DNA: TGTGCCAGCAGCCCCGATTTCGGCACAGATACGCAGTATTTT

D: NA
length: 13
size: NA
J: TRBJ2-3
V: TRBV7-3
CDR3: CASSGDNTDTQYF
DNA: TGTGCCAGCAGTGGAGACAACACAGATACGCAGTATTTT

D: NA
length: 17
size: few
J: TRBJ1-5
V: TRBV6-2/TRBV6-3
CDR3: CASSFLFQGKLNQPQHF
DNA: TGTGCCAGCAGTTTTTTGTTCCAGGGGAAATTGAATCAGCCCCAGCATTTT

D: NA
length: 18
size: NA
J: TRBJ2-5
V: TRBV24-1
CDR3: CATSDPRGETAGGETQYF
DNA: TGTGCCACCAGTGATCCCAGAGGGGAGACGGCTGGCGGAGAGACCCAGTACTTC

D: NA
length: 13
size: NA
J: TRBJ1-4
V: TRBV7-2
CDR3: CASTPGFGEKLFF
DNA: TGTGCCAGCACGCCAGGGTTCGGTGAAAAACTGTTTTTT

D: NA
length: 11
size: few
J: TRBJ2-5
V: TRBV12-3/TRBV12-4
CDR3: CASSALETQYF
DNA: TGTGCCAGCAGCGCCCTGGAGACCCAGTACTTC

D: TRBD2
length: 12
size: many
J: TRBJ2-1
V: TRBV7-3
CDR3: CASSKLAGEQFF
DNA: TGTGCCAGCAGCAAACTAGCGGGCGAGCAGTTCTTC

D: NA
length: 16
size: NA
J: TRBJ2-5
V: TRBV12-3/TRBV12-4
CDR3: CASSLAQGMKKETQYF
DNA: TGTGCCAGCAGTTTAGCGCAGGGGATGAAGAAAGAGACCCAGTACTTC

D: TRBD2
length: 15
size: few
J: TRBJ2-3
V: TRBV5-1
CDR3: CASRASGSYTDTQYF
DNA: TGCGCCAGCAGGGCTAGCGGGTCCTACACAGATACGCAGTATTTT

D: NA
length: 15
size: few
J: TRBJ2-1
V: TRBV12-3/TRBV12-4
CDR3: CASSLSLAPSNEQFF
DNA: TGTGCCAGCAGTTTAAGTCTAGCACCGTCGAATGAGCAGTTCTTC

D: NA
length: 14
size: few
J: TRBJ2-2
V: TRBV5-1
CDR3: CASSLTTGPGELFF
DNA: TGCGCCAGCAGCTTGACCACAGGGCCCGGGGAGCTGTTTTTT

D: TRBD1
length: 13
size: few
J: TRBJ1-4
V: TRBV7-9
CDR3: CASGGTVNEKLFF
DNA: TGTGCCAGCGGGGGGACAGTTAATGAAAAACTGTTTTTT

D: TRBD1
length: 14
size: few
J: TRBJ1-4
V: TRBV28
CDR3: CASSRTGGGEKLFF
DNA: TGTGCCAGCAGCCGGACAGGGGGAGGAGAAAAACTGTTTTTT

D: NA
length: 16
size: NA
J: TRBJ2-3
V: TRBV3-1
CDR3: CASSSPTSRGTDTQYF
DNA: TGTGCCAGCAGCTCCCCGACCAGCCGGGGCACAGATACGCAGTATTTT

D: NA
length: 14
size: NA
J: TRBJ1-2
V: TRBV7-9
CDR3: CASSGMRANYGYTF
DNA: TGTGCCAGCAGCGGGATGAGGGCTAACTATGGCTACACCTTC

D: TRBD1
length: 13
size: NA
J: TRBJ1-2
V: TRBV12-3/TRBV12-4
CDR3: CASSPTGVRGYTF
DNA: TGTGCCAGCAGTCCGACAGGGGTTCGGGGCTACACCTTC

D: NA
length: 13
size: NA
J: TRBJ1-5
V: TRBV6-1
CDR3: CASSEVRGDPQHF
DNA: TGTGCCAGCAGTGAAGTACGGGGAGATCCCCAGCATTTT